These T cell receptor beta chains were read from a single sample in a study of tumor-infiltrating lymphocytes in localized non-small cell lung cancer. Clones were read by immunoSEQ multiplex PCR, and TCRdb kept only the in-frame ones, dropping some. The table shows approximately 9,600 clones, with about 75% occurring only once. The sample taken for sequencing was uninvolved lung tissue not adjacent to the tumor. These TCRs come from a human donor with non-small cell lung cancer. CDR3s include the opening cysteine and the closing phenylalanine or tryptophan. D genes are given only for firm matches. Expanded clones get a size class; other rows say once, few or many, or leave the size out.

clone_size j_call v_call d_call cdr3_nt cdr3_aa
- TRBJ1-2 TRBV29-1 - TGCAGTGCCCGGGAGGGAATGGGGGGCTACACCTTC CSAREGMGGYTF
- TRBJ1-4 TRBV4-3 TRBD1 TGCGCCAGCAGCCCCTCAACTTACCGGGACAGCTATGAAAAACTGTTTTTT CASSPSTYRDSYEKLFF
- TRBJ2-3 TRBV5-1 TRBD1 TGCGCCAGCAGCCGCGCAAAATGGACAGGAGGCACAGATACGCAGTATTTT CASSRAKWTGGTDTQYF
- TRBJ1-1 TRBV7-2 - TGTGCCAGCAGCTTAGACAGCGGTCGGACTGAAGCTTTCTTT CASSLDSGRTEAFF
- TRBJ2-2 TRBV11-3 TRBD1 TGTGCCAGCAGACAAACAGGGGGCCGGACCGGGGAGCTGTTTTTT CASRQTGGRTGELFF
- TRBJ2-2 TRBV6-5 - TGTGCCAGCAGGCGGGACTGGAACACCGGGGAGCTGTTTTTT CASRRDWNTGELFF
once TRBJ2-3 TRBV5-1 TRBD1 TGCGCCAGCAGTGGGACAGGGGCCAACACAGATACGCAGTATTTT CASSGTGANTDTQYF
- TRBJ1-6 TRBV27 - TGTGCCAGCAGGCTTTTGGCAGGGAGGGGTTGGTCACCCCTCCACTTT CASRLLAGRGWSPLHF
- TRBJ1-5 TRBV10-3 - TGTGCCACAGGGGAGGATAATCAGCCCCAGCATTTT CATGEDNQPQHF
- TRBJ2-7 TRBV5-1 TRBD1 TGCGCCAGCAGCTTGGCGGCGTCGACAGGGGGCCATAGGGAGCAGTACTTC CASSLAASTGGHREQYF
- TRBJ1-4 TRBV11-2 - TGTGCCAGCAGCTTAGATCGCGGCAGGGGAGAAAAACTGTTTTTT CASSLDRGRGEKLFF
once TRBJ2-1 TRBV7-2 - TGTGCCAGCAGCCACCCCACCGGGGAGCAGTTCTTC CASSHPTGEQFF
- TRBJ1-1 TRBV7-2 - TGTGCCAGCAGCCTTGGACGGTTGAACACTGAAGCTTTCTTT CASSLGRLNTEAFF
- TRBJ1-5 TRBV6-6 - TGTGCCAGCAGTTATTTCTACAGGGACCCCAATCAGCCCCAGCATTTT CASSYFYRDPNQPQHF
few TRBJ2-6 TRBV13 TRBD2 TGTGCCAGCAGCCAGAACGTCTACGGGAGGGTGCTGGGCTCTGGGGCCAACGTCCTGACTTTC CASSQNVYGRVLGSGANVLTF
- TRBJ1-4 TRBV4-1 TRBD1 TGCGCCAGCAGCCAACCCCGACAGGGCGGTGGTGAAAAACTGTTTTTT CASSQPRQGGGEKLFF
- TRBJ2-5 TRBV7-6 TRBD1 TGTGCCAGCAGCTTAGCGGGACAGATCCAAGAGACCCAGTACTTC CASSLAGQIQETQYF
- TRBJ2-2 TRBV19 - TGTGCCAGTAGTATAGTTCGAGGGATGAACACCGGGGAGCTGTTTTTT CASSIVRGMNTGELFF
once TRBJ2-2 TRBV7-9 - TGTGCCAGCAGCTTGTACGGCGGGGAGCTGTTTTTT CASSLYGGELFF
- TRBJ1-1 TRBV6-5 - TGTGCCAGCAGTATTATCAGGGAATCTGAAGCTTTCTTT CASSIIRESEAFF
- TRBJ1-2 TRBV28 TRBD1 TGTGCCAGCACCTTCACAGGGGGGTCGTATGGCTACACCTTC CASTFTGGSYGYTF
few TRBJ1-3 TRBV7-2 - TGTGCCAGCAGCTTAGTGGCAGGGCCAACTGGAAACACCATATATTTT CASSLVAGPTGNTIYF
- TRBJ1-1 TRBV10-1 TRBD1 TGCGCCAGCAGTGAGGGACAGGGCACTGAAGCTTTCTTT CASSEGQGTEAFF
- TRBJ2-1 TRBV4-3 - TGCGCCAGCAGCCAAGATTCGGGGCCCCCGTACTATGGCTACAATGAGCAGTTCTTC CASSQDSGPPYYGYNEQFF
- TRBJ1-2 TRBV19 - TGTGCCAGTAGTATAGGGAAGGACAGCCTCGGCTACACCTTC CASSIGKDSLGYTF
- TRBJ2-5 TRBV5-1 - TGCGCCAGCAGCATCCGGGAAAAAGAGACCCAGTACTTC CASSIREKETQYF
- TRBJ1-2 TRBV28 - TGTGCCAGCACCAGATCCTATGGCTACACCTTC CASTRSYGYTF
- TRBJ2-7 TRBV27 - TGTGCCAGCAGTCCATTACAGGGTGACGAGCAGTACTTC CASSPLQGDEQYF
- TRBJ2-7 TRBV5-1 - TGCGCCAGCAGCTTGTATGGGCTCTCCGAGCAGTACTTC CASSLYGLSEQYF
few TRBJ1-2 TRBV7-6 - TGTGCCAGCAGCTTAATCCCGGGACCCGGCTATGGCTACACCTTC CASSLIPGPGYGYTF
- TRBJ2-7 TRBV28 TRBD2 TGTGCCAGCAGTTTTTTGAGCGGGGGGGTTCCCTACGAGCAGTACTTC CASSFLSGGVPYEQYF
- TRBJ2-1 TRBV7-2 TRBD2 TGTGCCAGCAGCTCCCAGGCCACTAGCGGGAGGGCAAATGAGCAGTTCTTC CASSSQATSGRANEQFF